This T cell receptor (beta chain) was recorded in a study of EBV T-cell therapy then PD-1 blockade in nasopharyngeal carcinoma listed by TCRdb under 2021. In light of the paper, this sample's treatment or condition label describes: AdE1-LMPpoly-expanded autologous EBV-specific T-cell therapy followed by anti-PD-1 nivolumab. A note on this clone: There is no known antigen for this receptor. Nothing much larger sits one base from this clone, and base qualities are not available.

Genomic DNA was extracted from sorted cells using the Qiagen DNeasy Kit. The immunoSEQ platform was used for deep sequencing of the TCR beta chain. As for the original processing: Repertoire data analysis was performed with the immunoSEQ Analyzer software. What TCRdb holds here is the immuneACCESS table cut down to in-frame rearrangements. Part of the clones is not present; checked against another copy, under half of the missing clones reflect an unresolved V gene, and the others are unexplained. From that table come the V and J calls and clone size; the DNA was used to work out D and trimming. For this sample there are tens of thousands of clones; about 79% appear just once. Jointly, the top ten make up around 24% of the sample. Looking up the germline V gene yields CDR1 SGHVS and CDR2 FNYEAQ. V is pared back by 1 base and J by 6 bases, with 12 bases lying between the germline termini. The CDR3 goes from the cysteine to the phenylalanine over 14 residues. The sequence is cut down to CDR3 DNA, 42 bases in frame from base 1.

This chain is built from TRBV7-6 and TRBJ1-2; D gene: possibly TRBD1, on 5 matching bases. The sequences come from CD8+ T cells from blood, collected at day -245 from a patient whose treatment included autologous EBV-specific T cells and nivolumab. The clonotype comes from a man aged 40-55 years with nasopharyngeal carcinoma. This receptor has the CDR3 CASSLVPGRDGYTF. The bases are TGTGCCAGCAGCTTAGTGCCAGGGAGGGATGGCTACACCTTC.